This record covers a single T cell receptor (beta chain). The antigen is undetermined. TCRdb's table, derived via immunoSEQ multiplex PCR, lists solely in-frame clones and lacks some. Altogether tens of thousands of clones are present, about 89% being singletons, with the ten largest covering 1.1% to 1.5%. Germline V lookup: CDR1 LNHDA, CDR2 SQIVND (reference sequence). V was shortened by 5 bases and J by 5 bases, with 12 bases between the two germline ends. CDR3 length equals 14 residues. Patients with a history of autoimmune disease or on systemic immunosuppression were excluded. This sample was taken from a study of OX40 agonist ivuxolimab in advanced cancers. Overall study: Past anti-PD-1, anti-PD-L1 or anti-CTLA-4 therapy was accepted, and roughly 40% had received some. In three patients, partial responses were observed, one with hepatocellular carcinoma and two with cutaneous melanoma.

Findings and limits, study-wide: The specificity for antigen of the expanded peripheral T cells was not determined.

The chain uses TRBV19 and TRBJ2-2; no reliable D call. The TCR sequence derives from an adult with an advanced solid tumor such as melanoma, head and neck, liver or kidney cancer. The sequencing here drew on CD4+ or CD8+ T cells sorted from blood, taken in a trial of the OX40 agonist ivuxolimab. DNA of the CDR3: TGTGCCAGTAGTGCTGGGTCAGGTACCGGGGAGCTGTTTTTT. It yields the protein CASSAGSGTGELFF.